The 8 T cell receptor beta chains below come from one sample, sequenced in a study of blood T cell repertoires in COVID-19. Produced via immunoSEQ multiplex PCR; TCRdb's table is partial and in-frame only. Of about 97,000 clones detected, around nine tenths appear once; the ten largest clones hold 15%. Sequenced material: peripheral blood. These receptors all come from a human donor in a cohort sampled during active COVID-19.

The rearrangement uses TRBV3-1 (or the pseudogene TRBV3-2) and TRBJ1-1; D gene unclear. CDR3 length equals 13 residues. CDR1 and CDR2 (germline): LGHDT, YNNKEL (reference sequence). V gave up 0 bases and J gave up 6 bases, with 8 bases separating them. The CDR3 coding sequence is TGTGCCAGCAGCCAAGATCGACTGCCTGAAGCTTTCTTT. The encoded protein is CASSQDRLPEAFF.

The CDR3 is CASSEDSLGYTF. The CDR3 DNA reads as TGTGCCAGCAGCGAAGACAGTTTGGGCTACACCTTC. The rearrangement uses TRBV5-4 and TRBJ1-2; perhaps TRBD1 as D (5 bases). V lost 4 bases and J lost 8, with 12 bases in between. The germline gives CDR1 SGHNT, CDR2 YYREEE (reference sequence). The CDR3 spans 12 residues.

The J gene is TRBJ1-4, the V gene TRBV18; possibly TRBD1 for D (6 bases). Trimming took off 6 bases at V and 8 bases at J, with 10 bases between the two ends. Per germline, CDR1 KGHSH and CDR2 LQKENI. CDR3 size: 12 residues. The CDR3 region is CASSRDTEKLFF. The CDR3 bases are TGTGCCAGCTCCCGGGACACGGAAAAACTGTTTTTT.

A remark on this clone: One end of the junction varies from germline; a read error may be responsible. The chain is built from TRBV27 and TRBJ2-7; 9 bases map to TRBD2. In germline, CDR1 is MNHEY, CDR2 SMNVEV (reference sequence). The CDR3 length is 15 residues. The CDR3 DNA reads TGTGCCAGCAGCTTATACGGCGGGAGGGCGGAGGAGCAGTACTTC. This translates into CASSLYGGRAEEQYF.

The chain employs TRBV7-3 and TRBJ2-7; 7 nucleotides match TRBD1. This CDR3 is 15 amino acids long. Unmatched junction bases numbered 12, after V lost 5 bases and J lost 5 bases. The germline CDR1 and CDR2 sequences are SGHTA and FQGTGA. The chain's CDR3 is CASSPSRGRANEQYF. In DNA form, the CDR3 reads TGTGCCAGCAGCCCGAGTAGGGGGCGCGCTAACGAGCAGTACTTC.

A single count supports this clone. The chain joins TRBV30 to TRBJ2-7; 7 nucleotides agree with TRBD2. Germline V CDR1 and CDR2: GTSNPN, SVGIG (reference sequence). The CDR3 is 14 amino acids. Unmatched junction bases numbered 5, after V lost 2 bases and J lost 1 base. The CDR3: CAWSWRAGSYEQYF. DNA for the CDR3: TGTGCCTGGAGTTGGAGAGCGGGATCCTACGAGCAGTACTTC. Variable domain in full (rest from reference TRBV30 and TRBJ2-7): SQTIHQWPATLVQPVGSPLSLECTVEGTSNPNLYWYRQAAGRGLQLLFYSVGIGQISSEVPQNLSASRPQDRQFILSSKKLLLSDSGFYLCAWSWRAGSYEQYFGPGTRLTVT.

The chain joins TRBV2 to TRBJ2-3; D may be TRBD2 (6 bases). Germline CDR1 is SNHLY and CDR2 is FYNNEI. The length of the CDR3 is 13 residues. The germline V and J ends were trimmed by 10 bases and 0 bases, with 11 bases remaining between them. CDR3: CANGLSSTDTQYF. The DNA of the CDR3 is TGTGCCAACGGACTATCGAGCACAGATACGCAGTATTTT.

The J gene is TRBJ1-2, the V gene TRBV28; 10 positions match TRBD1. J was trimmed by 7 bases and V by 2 bases; bases with no gene match: 1. The CDR3 consists of 13 residues. CDR1 MDHEN and CDR2 SYDVKM come from the germline V gene. CDR3: CASSLRDRGGYTF. Here the CDR3 DNA reads TGTGCCAGCAGTTTACGGGACAGGGGTGGCTACACCTTC.